Below, 23 T cell receptor beta chains from the same sample are listed, as sequenced in a study of OX40 agonist ivuxolimab in advanced cancers. TCRdb's table, derived via immunoSEQ multiplex PCR, lists solely in-frame clones and lacks some. The sample lists about 98,000 clones; approximately 90% were seen once. Sequenced material: CD4+ or CD8+ T cells sorted from blood, taken in a trial of the OX40 agonist ivuxolimab. The source of these receptors is an adult with an advanced solid tumor such as melanoma, head and neck, liver or kidney cancer.

This chain connects TRBV19 to TRBJ2-5, with 11 nucleotides matching TRBD2. The ends lost 1 base at V and 7 bases at J; junction bases unmatched: 8. The CDR3 is made up of 16 amino acids. Germline CDR1 is LNHDA and CDR2 is SQIVND (reference sequence). CDR3 nucleotide sequence: TGTGCCAGTAGTATAGTCACTAGCGGGAGCCTCGGGACCCAGTACTTC. Translating gives CASSIVTSGSLGTQYF.

The J gene is TRBJ2-1, the V gene TRBV5-1, with a weak D call TRBD2 (6 bases). This CDR3 comprises 15 residues. Trimming took off 0 bases at V and 8 bases at J, with 15 bases between the two ends. Germline CDR1 reads SGHRS; CDR2 reads YFSETQ. The CDR3 nucleotides read TGCGCCAGCAGCTTGGCCCCCACCCGGGAGCATGAGCAGTTCTTC. Encoded protein: CASSLAPTREHEQFF.

V and J are TRBV7-2 and TRBJ2-5; 12 nucleotides line up with TRBD2. The CDR3 contains 17 residues. CDR1 is SGHTA, CDR2 FQGNSA, per germline. The V and J ends lost 5 bases and 5 bases, in that order; junction bases with no gene match: 12. The CDR3 DNA reads as TGTGCCAGCAGCCGGGGGGGACTAGCGGGTGTGAGGGAGACCCAGTACTTC. Translated: CASSRGGLAGVRETQYF. Supplemented by reference TRBV7-2 and TRBJ2-5, the full variable domain reads GAGVSQSPSNKVTEKGKDVELRCDPISGHTALYWYRQSLGQGLEFLIYFQGNSAPDKSGLPSDRFSAERTGGSVSTLTIQRTQQEDSAVYLCASSRGGLAGVRETQYFGPGTRLLVL.

The chain combines TRBV2 with TRBJ2-5; D not certain. V was pared by 4 bases and J by 5 bases, with 5 bases between. CDR3 length: 11 residues. In germline, CDR1 is SNHLY, CDR2 FYNNEI. The CDR3 bases are TGTGCCAGCAGTGTGTCGGAGACCCAGTACTTC. Its translation: CASSVSETQYF.

The gene calls are TRBV4-2 and TRBJ2-1, with D unclear. V lost 1 base to trimming and J lost 2 bases, with 9 bases between them. CDR3 length: 15 amino acids. CDR1 is LGHNA and CDR2 is YNFKEQ in the germline V gene. This CDR3 reads CASSQGSGAYNEQFF. CDR3 in DNA: TGTGCCAGCAGCCAAGGGTCGGGTGCCTACAATGAGCAGTTCTTC.

The rearrangement joins TRBV9 to TRBJ2-3; TRBD2 might be the D (6 bases). The ends were cut back, 0 bases at V and 0 bases at J, with 11 bases in the middle. The CDR3 length is 16 residues. Germline assignment: CDR1 SGDLS and CDR2 YYNGEE. Written as DNA, the CDR3 is TGTGCCAGCAGCGTAGGAATGGGAGGCAGCACAGATACGCAGTATTTT. Translating gives CASSVGMGGSTDTQYF.

The chain recombines TRBV5-8 with TRBJ2-5; D unclear. The CDR3 runs 15 residues. V was clipped by 0 bases and J by 5 bases, with 14 bases between them. Germline assignment: CDR1 SGHTS and CDR2 YDEGEE. CDR3 sequence: CASSLGTRLGETQYF. Here the CDR3 DNA reads TGTGCCAGCAGCTTGGGCACGCGGCTTGGGGAGACCCAGTACTTC.

This clone showed up just once. The chain carries TRBV11-2 and TRBJ2-7; D not resolved. The V and J ends lost 0 bases and 5 bases respectively, with 11 bases between them. This CDR3 contains 14 residues. Germline V gene sequence: CDR1 SGHAT, CDR2 FQNNGV. The CDR3 spells CASSLDGPTNEQYV. CDR3 coding DNA: TGTGCCAGCAGCTTAGATGGGCCTACTAACGAGCAGTACGTC.

This clone was seen only once. This CDR3 is also generated by other DNA sequences in the sample. This chain uses TRBV27 with TRBJ2-1, with D unclear. The V gene lost 2 bases and the J gene lost 4 bases, with 6 bases spanning the gap. The CDR3 consists of 13 residues. The germline gives CDR1 MNHEY, CDR2 SMNVEV (reference sequence). The CDR3 DNA sequence: TGTGCCAGCAGTTTAGGGTCATACAATGAGCAGTTCTTC. Protein: CASSLGSYNEQFF.

This rearrangement joins TRBV28 to TRBJ1-2; the D is unclear. There are 15 residues in the CDR3. Germline CDR1 MDHEN, CDR2 SYDVKM. V lost 2 bases and J 5 bases, leaving 15 bases between the germline ends. The CDR3 sequence is CASSLARLTLYGYTF. The CDR3, as DNA: TGTGCCAGCAGTTTAGCTAGGCTGACGTTATATGGCTACACCTTC.

The chain has TRBV5-1 and TRBJ1-6; D gene uncertain. Trimming took off 1 base at V and 15 bases at J, with 14 bases between the two ends. The CDR3 runs to 13 residues. Germline V lookup: CDR1 SGHRS, CDR2 YFSETQ. The CDR3 here is CASSLSGVEVLHF. Here the CDR3 DNA reads TGCGCCAGCAGCTTGTCCGGGGTAGAGGTCCTCCACTTT.

The chain recombines TRBV19 with TRBJ2-2; TRBD2 matches 8 bases. This CDR3 spans 15 amino acids. The J segment lost 0 bases and the V segment lost 6 bases, leaving 3 bases of the junction unmatched. Germline V gene sequence: CDR1 LNHDA, CDR2 SQIVND (reference sequence). The CDR3 loop reads CASSKLAANTGELFF. CDR3 coding DNA: TGTGCCAGTAGCAAACTAGCGGCGAACACCGGGGAGCTGTTTTTT.

The chain joins TRBV27 to TRBJ2-7; 12 bases are a match to TRBD1. The CDR3 runs to 16 residues. Germline V gene lookup returns CDR1 MNHEY and CDR2 SMNVEV (reference sequence). V trimming: 5 bases; J trimming: 6 bases; junction bases outside the gene matches: 11. CDR3 DNA: TGTGCCAGCAGTCCGGGACAGGGGGCGATTCCTGGCGAGCAGTACGTC. As protein: CASSPGQGAIPGEQYV.

V usage is TRBV7-2 and J usage is TRBJ2-7; D not resolved. CDR1 is SGHTA and CDR2 is FQGNSA in the germline V gene. V lost 2 bases and J lost 2, with 7 bases in between. The CDR3 is made up of 13 amino acids. Written as DNA, the CDR3 is TGTGCCAGCAGCTTAATGGGCACCTACGAGCAGTACTTC. This gives the protein CASSLMGTYEQYF.

The chain has TRBV4-2 and TRBJ1-2; TRBD1 matches at 9 bases. Trimming took 4 bases from V and 3 from J; bases not matched to a gene: 0. Germline loops: CDR1 LGHNA, CDR2 YNFKEQ. The length of the CDR3 is 13 residues. CDR3 in DNA: TGTGCCAGCAGCCGGACAGGGGACTATGGCTACACCTTC. It yields the protein CASSRTGDYGYTF.

This rearrangement joins TRBV19 to TRBJ2-5; D is uncertain. CDR3 size: 14 residues. CDR1 and CDR2 from the germline V gene are LNHDA and SQIVND (reference sequence). The V end was cut by 5 bases, the J end by 5 bases, with 15 bases between. The chain's CDR3 is CASSSTHKRETQYF. In DNA form, the CDR3 reads TGTGCCAGTAGTTCGACCCACAAGAGGGAGACCCAGTACTTC.

J is TRBJ1-4 and V is TRBV5-5; a possible D gene is TRBD1 (5 bases). V was pared by 2 bases and J by 3 bases, with 11 bases between. CDR1 is SGHKS, CDR2 YYEKEE, per germline (reference sequence). CDR3 length equals 15 residues. In DNA form, the CDR3 reads TGTGCCAGCAGCTTAGGTGGGACGGCTAATGAAAAACTGTTTTTT. Protein sequence: CASSLGGTANEKLFF. Filled out from reference TRBV5-5 and TRBJ1-4, the complete variable domain reads DAGVTQSPTHLIKTRGQQVTLRCSPISGHKSVSWYQQVLGQGPQFIFQYYEKEERGRGNFPDRFSARQFPNYSSELNVNALLLGDSALYLCASSLGGTANEKLFFGSGTQLSVL.

The sample holds a few counts of this clone. This rearrangement joins TRBV2 to TRBJ1-2; TRBD1 might be the D (6 bases). The germline V gene has CDR1 SNHLY and CDR2 FYNNEI. CDR3 length: 11 residues. Trimming shortened V by 5 bases and J by 9 bases, and 10 bases separated the two germline ends. The CDR3 loop is CASSYRDRYTF. CDR3 nucleotides: TGTGCCAGCAGTTACAGGGATCGCTACACCTTC. The complete variable domain, with remaining parts taken from reference TRBV2 and TRBJ1-2, reads EPEVTQTPSHQVTQMGQEVILRCVPISNHLYFYWYRQILGQKVEFLVSFYNNEISEKSEIFDDQFSVERPDGSNFTLKIRSTKLEDSAMYFCASSYRDRYTFGSGTRLTVV.

J is TRBJ2-1 and V is TRBV7-2, with D perhaps TRBD2 (6 bases). V gave up 7 bases and J gave up 10 bases, with 23 bases separating them. This CDR3 region has 15 residues. Germline V gene lookup returns CDR1 SGHTA and CDR2 FQGNSA. As DNA, the CDR3 is TGTGCCAGCACCCCACAAGGAGGGCCCCTGGGAGAGCAGTTCTTC. Translation gives CASTPQGGPLGEQFF.

The rearrangement joins TRBV19 to TRBJ1-5, with D maybe TRBD1 (5 bases). The germline gives CDR1 LNHDA, CDR2 SQIVND (reference sequence). This CDR3 contains 12 residues. V lost 8 bases, J lost 3 bases, and 8 bases lay in between. For the CDR3, the DNA is TGTGCCAGTGGGGGGAACAATCAGCCCCAGCATTTT. Protein product: CASGGNNQPQHF.

This chain connects TRBV7-2 to TRBJ2-2; 8 bases are shared with TRBD1. V lost 5 bases to trimming and J lost 7 bases; unmatched junction nucleotides: 12. This CDR3 comprises 16 residues. Germline CDR1 is SGHTA and CDR2 is FQGNSA. The CDR3 nucleotides are TGTGCCAGCAGCCCAACCTGGACAGGGTCGGGCGGGGAGCTGTTTTTT. This encodes CASSPTWTGSGGELFF. Full variable domain (rest looked up from reference TRBV7-2 and TRBJ2-2): GAGVSQSPSNKVTEKGKDVELRCDPISGHTALYWYRQSLGQGLEFLIYFQGNSAPDKSGLPSDRFSAERTGGSVSTLTIQRTQQEDSAVYLCASSPTWTGSGGELFFGEGSRLTVL.

The rearrangement links TRBV6-1 to TRBJ2-2; D possibly corresponds to TRBD2 (5 bases). The CDR3 length is 14 residues. Per the germline V gene, CDR1 is MNHNS and CDR2 is SASEGT. V lost 7 bases, J lost 3 bases, and 12 bases lay in between. The DNA for the CDR3 is TGTGCCAGCAACGACTATAGCTACACCGGGGAGCTGTTTTTT. Translated, it gives CASNDYSYTGELFF.

The chain carries TRBV6-5 and TRBJ1-2; unclear D gene. This CDR3 region has 14 residues. Germline values: CDR1 MNHEY, CDR2 SVGAGI. V dropped 5 bases and J dropped 3 bases, with 13 bases sitting between them. The CDR3 DNA sequence: TGTGCCAGCAGTCCGTGGTCACTAGACTATGGCTACACCTTC. Protein product: CASSPWSLDYGYTF.